A selection of T cell receptor beta chains follows, all from one sample in a study of long-term antiretroviral therapy in people with HIV. Profiled with immunoSEQ multiplex PCR; TCRdb holds only in-frame clones, not every one. Of approximately 22,000 clones detected, 84% appear once; the ten largest clones hold about 3.4%. The source material was unsorted PBMCs, sampled 1.9 years after starting antiretroviral therapy. All receptors derive from a woman in her forties or fifties with HIV. CDR3s include the opening cysteine and the closing phenylalanine or tryptophan. A D gene is named only where the DNA matches it firmly. The size of a clone is reported for some rows only, either as once, few or many, or as a class for expanded clones.

TRBV5-1	TRBD2	NA	TRBJ2-7	TGCGCCAGCAGCCCCTCCGGACTAGAAGAGTACTTC	CASSPSGLEEYF
TRBV2	TRBD2	NA	TRBJ2-1	TGTGCCAGACTAAAGAGCGGGGGAATCTCGTCCTACAATGAGCAGTTCTTC	CARLKSGGISSYNEQFF
TRBV7-2	NA	NA	TRBJ1-2	TGTGCCAGCAGCTCCAGACAGGCGGTCCATGGCTACACCTTC	CASSSRQAVHGYTF
TRBV7-3	NA	NA	TRBJ2-7	TGTGCCAGCAGCCCGACCCACCGGACCCTTTCCTACGAGCAGTACTTC	CASSPTHRTLSYEQYF
TRBV2	TRBD1	NA	TRBJ1-5	TGTGCCAGCACTCGACAGGGAGTGAATCAGCCCCAGCATTTT	CASTRQGVNQPQHF
TRBV27	TRBD1	NA	TRBJ2-5	TGTGCCAGCACCCGACAGGGCCAAGAGACCCAGTACTTC	CASTRQGQETQYF
TRBV19	TRBD1	NA	TRBJ1-3	TGTGCCAGTAGACGGGACAGCGGTACTGGGAACACCATATATTTT	CASRRDSGTGNTIYF
TRBV6-6	TRBD1	once	TRBJ1-5	TGTGCCAGCAGTTGGGGACAGGGGGCCGGTCAGCCCCAGCATTTT	CASSWGQGAGQPQHF
TRBV27	NA	few	TRBJ2-7	TGTGCCAGCAGTTTATGCGAGCAGTACTTC	CASSLCEQYF
TRBV28	TRBD1	NA	TRBJ1-5	TGTGCCAGCGCAAAAGCAGGGGGCCGCCAGCCCCAGCATTTT	CASAKAGGRQPQHF
TRBV30	NA	NA	TRBJ1-3	TGTGCCTGGAACCCTCCGGGACGGGGAAACACCATATATTTT	CAWNPPGRGNTIYF
TRBV27	TRBD2	NA	TRBJ2-7	TGTGCCAGCAGTTTACGGTCCGCGGGGGTGAGCTCCTACGAGCAGTACTTC	CASSLRSAGVSSYEQYF
TRBV25-1	TRBD1	NA	TRBJ2-3	TGTGCCAGCAGCCAATACTCCGGGACAGGGAAGGCAGATACGCAGTATTTT	CASSQYSGTGKADTQYF
TRBV6-4	TRBD1	NA	TRBJ2-7	TGTGCCAGCAGCCCTACAGGGACAGCCTACGAGCAGTACTTC	CASSPTGTAYEQYF
TRBV9	NA	NA	TRBJ1-4	TGTGCCAGCAGCGCCGACAGGTTCGGGGAAAAACTGTTTTTT	CASSADRFGEKLFF
TRBV29-1	NA	NA	TRBJ2-7	TGCAGCGTTCAGGACGACCTCACCTACGAGCAGTACTTC	CSVQDDLTYEQYF
TRBV7-2	NA	NA	TRBJ1-5	TGTGCCAGCAGCTTGGAGTATAGCAATCAGCCCCAGCATTTT	CASSLEYSNQPQHF
TRBV29-1	NA	NA	TRBJ1-5	TGCAGCGTTCGAACCGGAGAGCACAATCAGCCCCAGCATTTT	CSVRTGEHNQPQHF
TRBV5-1	NA	NA	TRBJ1-1	TGCGCCAGCAGCATTCTTGAACGATCCCCTGAAGCTTTCTTT	CASSILERSPEAFF
TRBV27	NA	NA	TRBJ1-1	TGTGCCAGCAGCAACTATTGGTCAGGGATGAACACTGAAGCTTTCTTT	CASSNYWSGMNTEAFF
TRBV28	NA	once	TRBJ1-1	TGTGCCAGCAGTCTTCGACAGGAAGCTTTCTTT	CASSLRQEAFF
TRBV5-1	NA	once	TRBJ1-1	TGCGCCAGCAGCTTGGGTTCCGGGGACCTTGGCACTGAAGCTTTCTTT	CASSLGSGDLGTEAFF
TRBV5-1	NA	NA	TRBJ2-3	TGCGCCAGCAGCTTGGAGGTCCGTTCGTCGGGAGATACGCAGTATTTT	CASSLEVRSSGDTQYF
TRBV13	NA	NA	TRBJ2-3	TGTGCCAGCAGCCCGCAACTAGCCCCAGATACGCAGTATTTT	CASSPQLAPDTQYF
TRBV7-9	NA	NA	TRBJ1-3	TGTGCCAGCAGCCTACCCCGGTCGAGGACGAGCTCTGGAAACACCATATATTTT	CASSLPRSRTSSGNTIYF
TRBV7-9	TRBD2	few	TRBJ2-7	TGTGCCAGCAGCTCTGTGCGGGGGGGAAGCTACGAGCAGTACTTC	CASSSVRGGSYEQYF
TRBV14	NA	few	TRBJ2-7	TGTGCCAGCAGCTCCGGACTCGAGCAGTACTTC	CASSSGLEQYF
TRBV2	NA	NA	TRBJ1-1	TGTGCCAGCAGGGGGGCGTTGACTGAAGCTTTCTTT	CASRGALTEAFF
TRBV19	NA	NA	TRBJ2-1	TGTGCCAGTAGACCCGCCGGGGACGTAAATGAGCAGTTCTTC	CASRPAGDVNEQFF
TRBV13	NA	NA	TRBJ2-7	TGTGCCAGCAGCTTTAATAGGAATCGCGAGCAGTACTTC	CASSFNRNREQYF
TRBV5-4	TRBD2	NA	TRBJ2-1	TGTGCCAGCAGCTTAGCGGTAGCGGGGGTGTACAATGAGCAGTTCTTC	CASSLAVAGVYNEQFF
TRBV4-3	NA	NA	TRBJ2-2	TGCGCCAGCAGCCAAGCTGGAGGGGGGGGCGGGGAGCTGTTTTTT	CASSQAGGGGGELFF
TRBV7-6	NA	few	TRBJ1-5	TGTGCCAGCAGCTTAGGGGAGGGAAAGCCCCAGCATTTT	CASSLGEGKPQHF
TRBV7-3	NA	NA	TRBJ2-3	TGTGCCAGCAGCTCAAGTCTAGATACGCAGTATTTT	CASSSSLDTQYF
TRBV5-6	NA	NA	TRBJ2-1	TGTGCCAGCAGTTACCGAGGACTATCGCATGAGCAGTTCTTC	CASSYRGLSHEQFF
TRBV19	NA	NA	TRBJ1-1	TGTGCCAGTAGTATAAGCAGTTTTTACACTGAAGCTTTCTTT	CASSISSFYTEAFF
TRBV5-6	NA	NA	TRBJ1-2	TGTGCCAGCAGCCCCCAAGGGTATGGCTACACCTTC	CASSPQGYGYTF
TRBV7-9	NA	NA	TRBJ1-1	TGTGCCAGCAGCTTATCTCAAGGGTTGGCTTTCTTT	CASSLSQGLAFF
TRBV11-2	TRBD2	medium-sized	TRBJ2-2	TGTGCCAGCAGCTTAGGGGTAGCGGGGTCTGGGGAGCTGTTTTTT	CASSLGVAGSGELFF
TRBV6-5	NA	once	TRBJ2-3	TGTGCCAGCAGCCCCTCGTCAGATACGCAGTATTTT	CASSPSSDTQYF